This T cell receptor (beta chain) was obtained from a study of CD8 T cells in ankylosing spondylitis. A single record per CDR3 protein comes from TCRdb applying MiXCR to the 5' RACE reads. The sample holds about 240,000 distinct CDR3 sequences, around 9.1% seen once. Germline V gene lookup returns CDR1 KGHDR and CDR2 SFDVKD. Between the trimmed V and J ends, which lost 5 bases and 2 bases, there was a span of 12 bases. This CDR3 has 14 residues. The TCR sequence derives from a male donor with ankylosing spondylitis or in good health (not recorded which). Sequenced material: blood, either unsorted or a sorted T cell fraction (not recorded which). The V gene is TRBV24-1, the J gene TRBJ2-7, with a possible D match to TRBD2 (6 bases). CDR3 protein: CATSGEDGPYEQYF. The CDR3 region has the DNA TGTGCCACCAGTGGGGAGGACGGACCCTACGAGCAGTACTTC.